The 30 T cell receptor beta chains given below trace back to one sample, sequenced in a study of T cells after yellow fever vaccination. TCRdb re-called the 5' RACE reads with MiXCR, one entry per CDR3 protein. Here the sample spans a few hundred thousand distinct CDR3 sequences, 6.5% to 8.5% being singletons. Sample: CD4+ T cells sorted from PBMCs, taken 15 days after the yellow fever booster vaccination. These receptors were collected from a man aged 25-45 years who received the YFV17D yellow fever vaccine.

This chain joins TRBV20-1 and TRBJ1-5; a weak D match, TRBD1 (6 bases). The CDR3 is 16 residues long. V lost 3 bases to trimming and J lost 2 bases, with 17 bases between them. Germline CDR1 and CDR2: DFQATT and SNEGSKA (reference sequence). The CDR3 spells CSASSGTPWGNQPQHF. The CDR3 DNA sequence: TGCAGTGCTAGTTCTGGGACACCCTGGGGCAATCAGCCCCAGCATTTT.

This clonotype showed up just a few times. This chain links TRBV5-6 with TRBJ2-1; 7 bases match TRBD1. Trimming at V came to 2 bases and at J to 8 bases, leaving 7 bases not matched to a gene. The V gene's germline CDR1 is SGHDT and CDR2 YYEEEE. The CDR3 covers 14 residues. The CDR3 DNA sequence: TGTGCCAGCAGCTTAGGGACAGTAGTCTATGAGCAGTTCTTC. Translated: CASSLGTVVYEQFF.

This clonotype was picked up a small number of times. The chain is built from TRBV9 and TRBJ1-1; weak D call: TRBD1 (6 bases). The CDR3 covers 14 residues. V lost 3 bases and J lost 10, with 19 bases in between. Germline CDR1 is SGDLS and CDR2 is YYNGEE. CDR3 in amino acids: CASSARDTPGGAFF. The CDR3 bases are TGTGCCAGCAGCGCCCGGGACACGCCCGGGGGAGCTTTCTTT.

This chain uses TRBV29-1 with TRBJ2-2; no firm D call. Germline CDR1 SQVTM, CDR2 ANQGSEA. The CDR3 has 13 amino acids. V was shortened by 4 bases and J by 6 bases, with 12 bases between the two germline ends. The CDR3 DNA reads as TGCAGCGTTGGAATTGGCTGGGCCGGGGAGCTGTTTTTT. Translation: CSVGIGWAGELFF.

This clonotype was seen at least ten times. The chain carries TRBV25-1 and TRBJ1-3; no reliable D call. The V end lost 7 bases, the J end lost 0 bases, and 4 bases lay between the germline ends. The CDR3 totals 12 residues. Germline V CDR1 and CDR2: MGHDK, SYGVNS. The CDR3 DNA sequence: TGTGCCAGCACCTCCTCTGGAAACACCATATATTTT. Residues: CASTSSGNTIYF. Full variable domain (missing parts from reference TRBV25-1 and TRBJ1-3): EADIYQTPRYLVIGTGKKITLECSQTMGHDKMYWYQQDPGMELHLIHYSYGVNSTEKGDLSSESTVSRIRTEHFPLTLESARPSHTSQYLCASTSSGNTIYFGEGSWLTVV.

This clonotype was counted a few times. The V gene is TRBV25-1, the J gene TRBJ2-2; D gene ambiguous. The V gene lost 3 bases and the J gene lost 0 bases, with 11 bases spanning the gap. This CDR3 spans 16 amino acids. Germline assignment: CDR1 MGHDK and CDR2 SYGVNS. The CDR3 DNA reads TGTGCCAGCAGTGATTCTCTCGCCGCGAACACCGGGGAGCTGTTTTTT. This translates into CASSDSLAANTGELFF.

The chain recombines TRBV12-5 with TRBJ2-7; weak D call: TRBD1 (5 bases). This CDR3 is built from 13 residues. V lost 6 bases to trimming and J lost 3 bases, with 12 bases between them. In germline, CDR1 is LGHNT, CDR2 FRNRAP. CDR3 bases: TGTGCTAGTGGGAACAGGAATCGCTACGAGCAGTACTTC. Translating gives CASGNRNRYEQYF.

CDR3 protein: CAISRDRGQGYEQYF. The CDR3, as DNA: TGTGCCATCAGCCGGGACAGGGGGCAGGGGTACGAGCAGTACTTC. This chain joins TRBV10-3 and TRBJ2-7; 12 positions match TRBD1. This CDR3 is built from 15 residues. Germline V gene data show CDR1 as ENHRY and CDR2 as SYGVKD. The trim removed 6 bases at V and 4 bases at J, leaving 7 bases unmatched.

This clonotype has at least ten counts. The genes are TRBV5-1 and TRBJ2-3; D possibly matches TRBD1 or TRBD2 (5 bases each). The V gene's germline CDR1 is SGHRS and CDR2 YFSETQ. The germline V and J ends were trimmed by 4 bases and 6 bases, with 15 bases remaining between them. This CDR3 has 14 amino acids. The CDR3 DNA reads TGCGCCAGCAGCAAGTCGGGACGGGCCGATACGCAGTATTTT. It translates to CASSKSGRADTQYF.

This clonotype was recorded a few times. The chain uses TRBV28 and TRBJ1-5, with D tentatively TRBD1 (5 bases). CDR3 length: 17 amino acids. Trimming stripped 7 bases from V and 4 bases from J, with 23 bases between. Germline CDR1 and CDR2: MDHEN and SYDVKM. CDR3 amino acids: CASKRHHKTGPNQPQHF. In DNA, the CDR3 is TGTGCCAGCAAAAGACACCACAAAACAGGACCGAATCAGCCCCAGCATTTT. Drawing the rest from reference TRBV28 and TRBJ1-5, the complete variable domain is DVKVTQSSRYLVKRTGEKVFLECVQDMDHENMFWYRQDPGLGLRLIYFSYDVKMKEKGDIPEGYSVSREKKERFSLILESASTNQTSMYLCASKRHHKTGPNQPQHFGDGTRLSIL.

The chain links TRBV10-3 to TRBJ2-1; 15 nucleotides line up with TRBD2. CDR1 ENHRY and CDR2 SYGVKD come from the germline V gene. Trimming took 6 bases from V and 7 from J; bases not matched to a gene: 7. There are 16 residues in the CDR3. The CDR3 DNA sequence: TGTGCCATCAGGGGACTAGCGGGGGGAGTAGGGAATGAGCAGTTCTTC. Protein sequence: CAIRGLAGGVGNEQFF.

Only a few counts were recorded for this clonotype. The chain uses TRBV20-1 and TRBJ2-5, with D tentatively TRBD2 (6 bases). CDR3 length: 12 amino acids. Germline V lookup: CDR1 DFQATT, CDR2 SNEGSKA (reference sequence). V lost 5 bases and J 5 bases, leaving 12 bases between the germline ends. CDR3: CSAFGLAETQYF. In nucleotides, the CDR3 is TGCAGTGCTTTCGGGCTAGCGGAGACCCAGTACTTC.

This clonotype was picked up a small number of times. The J gene is TRBJ2-7, the V gene TRBV20-1; TRBD2 matches 9 bases. Germline loops: CDR1 DFQATT, CDR2 SNEGSKA (reference sequence). J was trimmed by 5 bases and V by 0 bases; bases with no gene match: 8. The CDR3 spans 15 residues. CDR3 bases: TGCAGTGCTAGAGATCACGCGGGAGGGCCGCACGAGCAGTACTTC. Protein: CSARDHAGGPHEQYF.

This clonotype was seen ten or more times. The V gene is TRBV11-2, the J gene TRBJ2-7; a weak D match, TRBD2 (5 bases). Germline V gene data show CDR1 as SGHAT and CDR2 as FQNNGV. Trimming shortened V by 5 bases and J by 1 base, and 15 bases separated the two germline ends. This CDR3 region has 15 residues. The DNA of the CDR3 is TGTGCCAGCAGCCCACGTTCGGGGTCTTCCTACGAGCAGTACTTC. Translated, it gives CASSPRSGSSYEQYF.

The genes are TRBV29-1 and TRBJ2-7; tentatively, D is TRBD1 (6 bases). Germline CDR1 SQVTM, CDR2 ANQGSEA. This CDR3 has 13 residues. Trimming stripped 5 bases from V and 3 bases from J, with 14 bases between. CDR3 region: CSVRGTLLYEQYF. Written as DNA, the CDR3 is TGCAGCGTTAGGGGGACACTCCTCTACGAGCAGTACTTC.

In this sample, this clonotype turned up a few times. J is TRBJ2-4 and V is TRBV7-6; D possibly matches TRBD1 or TRBD2 (7 bases each). Germline-derived CDR1 and CDR2 are SGHVS and FNYEAQ. The CDR3 runs to 14 residues. V lost 5 bases, J lost 9 bases, and 17 bases lay in between. DNA for the CDR3: TGTGCCAGCAGCCCAGGGGGGGCCCTAGGCATTCAGTACTTC. It specifies CASSPGGALGIQYF.

This clonotype came up many times. V is TRBV10-3 and J is TRBJ2-1, with D perhaps TRBD1 (6 bases). The CDR3 extends over 14 amino acids. V dropped 0 bases and J dropped 6 bases, with 9 bases sitting between them. Germline V gene data show CDR1 as ENHRY and CDR2 as SYGVKD. The CDR3 DNA follows: TGTGCCATCAGTGAGTCTACAGGGAGCAATGAGCAGTTCTTC. Amino acids: CAISESTGSNEQFF.

This chain uses TRBV20-1 with TRBJ2-7; 12 positions agree with TRBD2. Germline lookup yields CDR1 DFQATT and CDR2 SNEGSKA (reference sequence). Trimming cost V 4 bases and J 6 bases; bases outside gene matches: 13. The CDR3 is made up of 16 amino acids. In DNA form, the CDR3 reads TGCAGTGCTACATTCGGACTAGCGGGAAGCCGTGGCGAGCAGTACTTC. Residues: CSATFGLAGSRGEQYF.

The table lists this clonotype with many counts. This chain uses TRBV9 with TRBJ2-3, with 7 bases aligning to TRBD2. The CDR3 sequence is 15 residues long. CDR1 and CDR2 (germline): SGDLS, YYNGEE. The trim removed 0 bases at V and 2 bases at J, leaving 3 bases unmatched. In DNA, the CDR3 is TGTGCCAGCAGCGTAGAGGGGAGGGTCACAGATACGCAGTATTTT. The encoded protein is CASSVEGRVTDTQYF.

This clonotype showed up just a few times. V usage is TRBV29-1 and J usage is TRBJ2-2; D is tentatively TRBD1 or TRBD2 (5 bases each). V lost 8 bases to trimming and J lost 4 bases, with 17 bases between them. CDR3 length: 14 residues. CDR1 and CDR2 (germline): SQVTM, ANQGSEA. The CDR3 nucleotides read TGCAGCTTCCGAGCCGGGGCCTCCACCGGGGAGCTGTTTTTT. It specifies CSFRAGASTGELFF.

This clonotype was observed at least ten times. The J gene is TRBJ2-1, the V gene TRBV12-3 or TRBV12-4; D unresolved. There are 14 residues in the CDR3. Deletions cut 0 bases from V and 8 bases from J, with 11 bases between. In nucleotides, the CDR3 is TGTGCCAGCAGTTTAGCCTACCCTGGGCATGAGCAGTTCTTC. This encodes CASSLAYPGHEQFF.

This chain links TRBV3-1 with TRBJ2-1; no reliable D call. This CDR3 region has 16 residues. The germline gives CDR1 LGHDT, CDR2 YNNKEL (reference sequence). Trimming took off 0 bases at V and 9 bases at J, with 18 bases between the two ends. CDR3 DNA: TGTGCCAGCAGCCAAGATCCAAGTGATAGGTGGGGTGAGCAGTTCTTC. Protein: CASSQDPSDRWGEQFF.

The chain couples TRBV25-1 to TRBJ2-5; D is undetermined. Trimming took off 1 base at V and 5 bases at J, with 11 bases between the two ends. CDR1 and CDR2 (germline): MGHDK, SYGVNS. CDR3 length: 14 amino acids. The CDR3 loop is CASSESSKNETQYF. CDR3 nucleotide sequence: TGTGCCAGCAGTGAATCGAGTAAAAACGAGACCCAGTACTTC.

This clonotype turned up a few times. One end of the junction varies from germline; a read error may be responsible. The genes are TRBV2 and TRBJ2-7; D possibly corresponds to TRBD2 (5 bases). CDR1 SNHLY and CDR2 FYNNEI come from the germline V gene. The CDR3 covers 11 residues. The CDR3 here is CASTRGWGGHF. The CDR3 DNA follows: TGTGCCAGCACTCGGGGTTGGGGTGGGCACTTC.

There are many counts of this clonotype. The V gene is TRBV12-3 or TRBV12-4, the J gene TRBJ1-1, with no clear D. The V and J ends lost 5 bases and 7 bases respectively, with 17 bases between them. The CDR3 covers 14 residues. The CDR3 DNA is TGTGCCAGCAGTCCCCGGACGGGGTGGGGTGAAGCTTTCTTT. This translates into CASSPRTGWGEAFF.

This clonotype has only a few counts. V gene TRBV19 combines with J gene TRBJ1-5, with 12 bases that match TRBD1. The germline V gene encodes CDR1 LNHDA and CDR2 SQIVND (reference sequence). V lost 7 bases, J lost 4 bases, and 11 bases stayed unmatched. This CDR3 comprises 17 residues. CDR3 amino acids: CASKTGTGGLGNQPQHF. CDR3 sequence (DNA): TGTGCCAGTAAAACCGGGACAGGGGGCTTGGGGAATCAGCCCCAGCATTTT.

This clonotype appeared many times. The CDR3 DNA reads as TGTGCCAGCAGGGAAGCGAGTTCTTACGAGCAGTACTTC. Protein: CASREASSYEQYF. The gene calls are TRBV7-2 and TRBJ2-7; no clear D gene. Germline-derived CDR1 and CDR2 are SGHTA and FQGNSA. Trimming took off 6 bases at V and 4 bases at J, with 13 bases between the two ends. The CDR3 length is 13 residues. The whole variable domain, filled in from reference TRBV7-2 and TRBJ2-7, reads GAGVSQSPSNKVTEKGKDVELRCDPISGHTALYWYRQSLGQGLEFLIYFQGNSAPDKSGLPSDRFSAERTGGSVSTLTIQRTQQEDSAVYLCASREASSYEQYFGPGTRLTVT.

This clonotype was counted ten times or more. This sequence joins TRBV20-1 and TRBJ2-7; 7 nucleotides match TRBD2. Trimming at V came to 0 bases and at J to 2 bases, leaving 19 bases not matched to a gene. The CDR3 length is 19 residues. Germline V gives CDR1 DFQATT, CDR2 SNEGSKA (reference sequence). In DNA form, the CDR3 reads TGCAGTGCTAGAGATGGTGCCATCCCATCCAGCGGGGCAGCCTACGAGCAGTACTTC. Translation: CSARDGAIPSSGAAYEQYF.

The table lists this clonotype with a few counts. CDR3 coding DNA: TGTGCCAGCAGGCCCCGACAGGGTAGCTCCTACAATGAGCAGTTCTTC. Translated, it gives CASRPRQGSSYNEQFF. This chain joins TRBV12-3 or TRBV12-4 and TRBJ2-1; TRBD1 agrees at 7 bases. The V segment lost 6 bases and the J segment 0 bases; nucleotides outside the gene matches: 8. This CDR3 is built from 16 residues.

The chain couples TRBV28 to TRBJ1-2; 7 nucleotides line up with TRBD1. V gave up 6 bases and J gave up 6 bases; unmatched junction bases: 10. Germline CDR1 reads MDHEN; CDR2 reads SYDVKM. CDR3 size: 14 residues. This CDR3 is CASRRQGSYDGYTF. In DNA, the CDR3 is TGTGCCAGCAGGAGACAGGGTTCTTACGATGGCTACACCTTC.